Given below is one T cell receptor (beta chain) in context. This clone's antigen is unknown. The sample holds no much larger clone one base away, and base qualities are not on file. The data originate from a study of shared clonotypes between healthy human individuals (dated by TCRdb to 2019 to 2021). With regard to the full study: The cohort comprised a couple of women and three men aged 18 to 49 years. To increase sequencing depth and limit assay-specific biases, TCR repertoire library preparation and sequencing were carried out by different laboratories using diverse techniques. Between about 0.94 and 8.9 billion PBMCs per donor were obtained by leukapheresis. The study deeply sequenced blood TCR repertoires of about five healthy adults to estimate repertoire size and the extent of clonotype sharing between individuals.

Using the deep immunoSEQ assay, multiplex PCR amplified TCR CDR3 regions from genomic DNA. Genomic DNA extracted from each cell subset was distributed evenly over all wells of several immunoSEQ 96-well plates, and each plate served as one replicate. For unsorted PBMC, each replicate PCR was loaded with approximately 300 ng genomic DNA, equivalent to some 27,000 T cell genomes. Ten immunoSEQ deep assay plates were used to sequence the unsorted PBMC genomic DNA. Purified libraries were quantified with a Qubit 3.0 fluorometer, sized on a Bioanalyzer 2100, and re-quantified with the KAPA Library Quantification kit. Every immunoSEQ 96-well plate was sequenced on a dedicated single-read 150-cycle Illumina NextSeq 550 flow cell. The study's processing was this. Because the immunoSEQ output held only junctional sequences and lacked quality scores, the filtering could not match the filtering applied to full-length reads. To assign V/J genes and CDR3, sequences were annotated against IMGT germline references using PyIR, a Python wrapper for IgBLAST v1.9. Any read was removed if the V/J assignment was weak (E-value above 1e-6), the CDR3 was missing, or the read contained stop codons, out-of-frame junctions, or ambiguous translated residues. V3J clonotypes were defined as sequences sharing an identical inferred V gene, J gene, and CDR3 amino acid sequence. The percentage overlap between two repertoires was calculated by dividing the number of shared unique clonotypes by the size of the smaller repertoire. Richness of each repertoire was evaluated using RTK rarefaction, the Chao1 estimator, and Recon v2.1 estimates of unobserved clonotypes. TCRdb limited this immuneACCESS table to in-frame rearrangements with V and J called. A share of clones is missing; checked studies link under half to unresolved V genes, and the rest is unexplained. V, J and clone size are those of that table, while D and trimming were read from the DNA. Here the sample has approximately 440,000 clones; 77% occur a single time. The ten largest make up 12% of the sample.

Healthy HIV-negative adults with no recently reported acute infections or vaccinations were included as donors. Every donor was a Caucasian adult living in Nashville, Tennessee, USA. In the unsorted samples, 70 million to 95 million PBMCs were counted, and genomic DNA was extracted using the QIAamp DNA Blood Mini kit. After blood collection by leukapheresis, PBMCs were isolated using Ficoll-Histopaque density gradient centrifugation and then cryopreserved in the vapor phase of liquid nitrogen. On the study overall, not on this receptor specifically: Pairwise subsampling led to the expectation that sequencing depth would affect the degree of clonotype sharing among donors. Because the study included only a small number of donors, the genetic and exposure-history diversity represented was limited. Only blood was sampled, and tissue TCR repertoires likely differ from those in blood.

The sample was PBMCs. This TCR derives from a woman aged 40-49 years in good health. Some clones in this sample may be carry-over from other donors' samples.

The DNA sequence reads TGTGCCAGCAGCCGAACTGGACCGAACTATGGCTACACCTTC. Its protein reads: CASSRTGPNYGYTF. Here the chain combines TRBV28 and TRBJ1-2; the D gene is unclear. The CDR3 runs 14 residues from the cysteine to the phenylalanine. Of all the DNA, just the CDR3 is kept, 42 bases in frame from base 1. The germline V gene provides CDR1 MDHEN and CDR2 SYDVKM. V lost 6 bases and J lost 2 bases; the stretch between them is 13 bases long.